This T cell receptor (beta chain) is drawn from a study of shared clonotypes between healthy human individuals. Using immunoSEQ multiplex PCR, the repertoire was profiled, and TCRdb retains in-frame clones only, with some absent. This table holds about 2.3 million clones, approximately 93% found once. A remark on this clone: Other DNA sequences in this sample translate to the same CDR3.

The source material was naive CD4+ T cells from PBMCs. Stated subset: CD45RA+ positively selected. The sequence was obtained from a young man in good health. Some clones in this sample may be carry-over from other donors' samples.

CDR3 loop: CASSSGQPQHF. CDR3 nucleotide sequence: TGTGCCAGTAGTTCGGGGCAGCCCCAGCATTTT. This chain connects TRBV19 to TRBJ1-5; D call uncertain. Germline V lookup: CDR1 LNHDA, CDR2 SQIVND (reference sequence). Trimming took 5 bases from V and 7 from J, leaving 6 bases between them. CDR3 length: 11 residues.